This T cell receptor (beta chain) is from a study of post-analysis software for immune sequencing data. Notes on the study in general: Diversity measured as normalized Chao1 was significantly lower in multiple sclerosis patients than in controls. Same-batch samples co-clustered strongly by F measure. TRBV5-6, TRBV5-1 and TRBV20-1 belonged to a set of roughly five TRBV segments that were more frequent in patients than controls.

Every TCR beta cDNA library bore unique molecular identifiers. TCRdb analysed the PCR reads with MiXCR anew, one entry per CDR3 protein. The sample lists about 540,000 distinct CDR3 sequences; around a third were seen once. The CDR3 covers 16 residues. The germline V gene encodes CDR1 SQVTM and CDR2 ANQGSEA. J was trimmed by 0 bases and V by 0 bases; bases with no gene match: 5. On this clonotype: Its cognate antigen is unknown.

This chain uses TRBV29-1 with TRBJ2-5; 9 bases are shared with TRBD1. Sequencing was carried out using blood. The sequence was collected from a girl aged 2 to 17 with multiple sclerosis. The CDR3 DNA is TGCAGCGTTGAAGAATCCGGGACAGGGTACCAAGAGACCCAGTACTTC. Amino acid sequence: CSVEESGTGYQETQYF.